Given below is one T cell receptor (beta chain) in context. The antigen is undetermined. The assay was immunoSEQ multiplex PCR, and TCRdb's table has in-frame clones only and misses some. The sample carries some 2,000,000 clones, roughly 94% recorded once. This entry belongs to a study of shared clonotypes between healthy human individuals. Study-level background: The donor group consisted of two women and three men, aged 18 to 49.

V lost 2 bases and J lost 4, with 17 bases in between. This CDR3 spans 16 amino acids. Germline V gene data show CDR1 as SGHVS and CDR2 as FNYEAQ. Findings and caveats of the study: Donors were few, which limited the genetic and exposure-history diversity represented. Non-shared clonotypes had lower generation probabilities than those shared by all four donors.

The origin of this receptor is a man in his late teens or twenties in good health. The gene calls are TRBV7-6 and TRBJ2-5; a possible D gene is TRBD1 (7 bases). The sample consisted of naive CD4+ T cells sorted from blood. Regarding subset: CD45RA+ positively selected. CDR3: CASSLSQGGVIETQYF. The CDR3 DNA reads TGTGCCAGCAGCTTAAGCCAGGGGGGAGTCATAGAGACCCAGTACTTC.